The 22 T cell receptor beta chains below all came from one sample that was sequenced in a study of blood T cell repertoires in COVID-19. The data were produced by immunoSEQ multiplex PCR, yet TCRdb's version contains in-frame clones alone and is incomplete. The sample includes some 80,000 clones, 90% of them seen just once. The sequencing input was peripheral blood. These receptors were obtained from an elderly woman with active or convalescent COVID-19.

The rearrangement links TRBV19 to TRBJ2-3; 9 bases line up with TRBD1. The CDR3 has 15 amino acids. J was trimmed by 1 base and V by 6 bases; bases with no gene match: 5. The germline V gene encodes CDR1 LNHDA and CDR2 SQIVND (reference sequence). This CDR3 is CASRDRGAGTDTQYF. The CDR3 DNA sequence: TGTGCCAGTAGGGACAGGGGCGCGGGCACAGATACGCAGTATTTT.

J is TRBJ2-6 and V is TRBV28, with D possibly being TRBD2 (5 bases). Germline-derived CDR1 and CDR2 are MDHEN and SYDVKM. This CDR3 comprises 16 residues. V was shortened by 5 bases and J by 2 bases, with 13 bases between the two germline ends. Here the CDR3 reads CASSPLEFAGANVLTF. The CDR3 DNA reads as TGTGCCAGCAGTCCACTAGAGTTTGCTGGGGCCAACGTCCTGACTTTC.

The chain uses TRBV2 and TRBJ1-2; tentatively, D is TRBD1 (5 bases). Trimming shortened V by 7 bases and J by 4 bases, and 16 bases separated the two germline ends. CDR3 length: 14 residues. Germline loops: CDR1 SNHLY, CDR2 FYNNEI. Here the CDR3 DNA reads TGTGCCAGCACCCTGGGGGGAACCGGCTATGGCTACACCTTC. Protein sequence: CASTLGGTGYGYTF.

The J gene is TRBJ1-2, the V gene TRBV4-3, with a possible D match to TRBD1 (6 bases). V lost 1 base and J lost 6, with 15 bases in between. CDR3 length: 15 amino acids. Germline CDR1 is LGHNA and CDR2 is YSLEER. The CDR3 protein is CASSQAGRGANGYTF. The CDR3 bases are TGCGCCAGCAGCCAAGCGGGTCGGGGGGCCAATGGCTACACCTTC.

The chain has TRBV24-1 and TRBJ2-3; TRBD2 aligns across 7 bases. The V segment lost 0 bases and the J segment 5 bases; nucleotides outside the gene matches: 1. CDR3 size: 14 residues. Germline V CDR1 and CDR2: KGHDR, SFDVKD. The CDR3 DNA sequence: TGTGCCACCAGTGATTTGTGGGGGGGAGATACGCAGTATTTT. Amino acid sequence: CATSDLWGGDTQYF.

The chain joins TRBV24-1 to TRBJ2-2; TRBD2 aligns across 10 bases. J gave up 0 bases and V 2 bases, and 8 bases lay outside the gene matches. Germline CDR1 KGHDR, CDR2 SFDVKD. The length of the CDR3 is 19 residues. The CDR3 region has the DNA TGTGCCACCAGTGATTCGACGGCAGCGGGGGGGACGAACACCGGGGAGCTGTTTTTT. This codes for CATSDSTAAGGTNTGELFF.

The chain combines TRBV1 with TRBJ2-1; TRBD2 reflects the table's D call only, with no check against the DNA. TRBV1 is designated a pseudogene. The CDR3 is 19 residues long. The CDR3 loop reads CTSSQTAGALEGSYNEQFF. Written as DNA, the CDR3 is TGCACCAGCAGCCAGACGGCGGGGGCCCTAGAGGGCTCCTACAATGAGCAGTTCTTC.

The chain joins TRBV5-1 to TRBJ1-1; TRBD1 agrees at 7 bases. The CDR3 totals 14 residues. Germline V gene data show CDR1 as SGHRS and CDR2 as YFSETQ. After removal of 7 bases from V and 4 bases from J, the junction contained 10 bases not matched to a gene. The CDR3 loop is CASPVRGQSTEAFF. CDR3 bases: TGCGCCAGCCCCGTGAGGGGACAGAGCACTGAAGCTTTCTTT.

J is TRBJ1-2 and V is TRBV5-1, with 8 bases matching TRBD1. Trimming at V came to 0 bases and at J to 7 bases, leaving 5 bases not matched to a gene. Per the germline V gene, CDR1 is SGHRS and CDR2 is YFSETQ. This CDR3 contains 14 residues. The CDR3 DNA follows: TGCGCCAGCAGCTTGGGGCAGGGGGCGACTGGCTACACCTTC. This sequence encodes CASSLGQGATGYTF.

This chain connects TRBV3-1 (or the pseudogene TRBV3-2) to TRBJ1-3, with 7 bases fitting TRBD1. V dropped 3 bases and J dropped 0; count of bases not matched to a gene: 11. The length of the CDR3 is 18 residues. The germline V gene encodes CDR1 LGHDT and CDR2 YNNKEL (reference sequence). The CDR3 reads CASSHLPAGGTSGNTIYF. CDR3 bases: TGTGCCAGCAGCCACTTACCTGCAGGGGGGACCTCTGGAAACACCATATATTTT.

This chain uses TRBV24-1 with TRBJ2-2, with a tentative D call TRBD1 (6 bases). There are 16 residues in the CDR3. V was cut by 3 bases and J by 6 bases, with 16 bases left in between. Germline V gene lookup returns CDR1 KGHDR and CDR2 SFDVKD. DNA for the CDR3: TGTGCCACCAGTGATGCCTACGACAGGTTCTCCGGGGAGCTGTTTTTT. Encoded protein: CATSDAYDRFSGELFF.

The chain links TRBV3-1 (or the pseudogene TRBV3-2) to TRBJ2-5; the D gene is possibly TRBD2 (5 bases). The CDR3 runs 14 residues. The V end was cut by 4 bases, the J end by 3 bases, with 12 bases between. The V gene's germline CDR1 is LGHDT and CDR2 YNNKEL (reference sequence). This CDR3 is CASSPRGLEETQYF. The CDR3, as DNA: TGTGCCAGCAGCCCCCGCGGACTCGAAGAGACCCAGTACTTC.

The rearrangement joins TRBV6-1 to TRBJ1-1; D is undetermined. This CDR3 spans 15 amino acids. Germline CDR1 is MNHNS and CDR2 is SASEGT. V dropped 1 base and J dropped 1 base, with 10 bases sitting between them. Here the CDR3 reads CASSEGSTGNTEAFF. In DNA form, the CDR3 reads TGTGCCAGCAGTGAAGGTTCGACGGGGAACACTGAAGCTTTCTTT.

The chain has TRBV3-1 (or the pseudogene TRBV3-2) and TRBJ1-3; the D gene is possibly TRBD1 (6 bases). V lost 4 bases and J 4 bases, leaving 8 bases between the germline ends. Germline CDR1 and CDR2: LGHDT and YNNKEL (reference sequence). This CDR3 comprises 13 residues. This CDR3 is CASSLGQGNTIYF. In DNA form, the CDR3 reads TGTGCCAGCAGCCTAGGACAGGGAAACACCATATATTTT.

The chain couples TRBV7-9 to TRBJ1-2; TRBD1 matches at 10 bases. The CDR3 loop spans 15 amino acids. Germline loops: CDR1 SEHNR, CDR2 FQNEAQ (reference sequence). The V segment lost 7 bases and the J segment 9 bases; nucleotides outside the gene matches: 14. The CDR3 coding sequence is TGTGCCAGCATCATCCTCCGGGACAGGGGTTTAAGCTACACCTTC. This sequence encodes CASIILRDRGLSYTF.

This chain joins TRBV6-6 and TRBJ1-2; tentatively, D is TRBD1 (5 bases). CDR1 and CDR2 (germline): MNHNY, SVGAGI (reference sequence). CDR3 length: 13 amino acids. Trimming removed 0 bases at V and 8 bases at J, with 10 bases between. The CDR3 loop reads CASSYSQGPGYTF. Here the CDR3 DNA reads TGTGCCAGCAGTTACTCCCAGGGTCCGGGCTACACCTTC.

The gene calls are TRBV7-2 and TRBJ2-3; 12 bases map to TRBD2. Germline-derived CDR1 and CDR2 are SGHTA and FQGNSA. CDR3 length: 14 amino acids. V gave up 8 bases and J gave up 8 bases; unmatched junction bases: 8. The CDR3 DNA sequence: TGTGCCAGCCGGGGACTAGCGGGTCTCGGTACGCAGTATTTT. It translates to CASRGLAGLGTQYF.

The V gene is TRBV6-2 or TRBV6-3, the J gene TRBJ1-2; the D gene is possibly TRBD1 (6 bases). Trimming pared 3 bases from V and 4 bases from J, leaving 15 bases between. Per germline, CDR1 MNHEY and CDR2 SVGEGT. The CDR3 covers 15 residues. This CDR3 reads CASSYSPGTIYGYTF. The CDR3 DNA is TGTGCCAGCAGTTATTCTCCCGGGACAATCTATGGCTACACCTTC.

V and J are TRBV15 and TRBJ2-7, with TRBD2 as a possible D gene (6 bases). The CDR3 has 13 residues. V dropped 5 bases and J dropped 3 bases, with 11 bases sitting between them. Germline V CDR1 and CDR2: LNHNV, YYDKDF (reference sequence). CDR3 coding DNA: TGTGCCACCAGCGGGACTGCCTTCTACGAGCAGTACTTC. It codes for CATSGTAFYEQYF.

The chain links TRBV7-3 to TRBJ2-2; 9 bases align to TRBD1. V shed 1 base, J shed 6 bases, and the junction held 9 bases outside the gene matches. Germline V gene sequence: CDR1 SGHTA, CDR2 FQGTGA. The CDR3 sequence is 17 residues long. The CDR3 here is CASSLREWTGVPGELFF. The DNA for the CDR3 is TGTGCCAGCAGCTTAAGGGAATGGACAGGGGTTCCCGGGGAGCTGTTTTTT.

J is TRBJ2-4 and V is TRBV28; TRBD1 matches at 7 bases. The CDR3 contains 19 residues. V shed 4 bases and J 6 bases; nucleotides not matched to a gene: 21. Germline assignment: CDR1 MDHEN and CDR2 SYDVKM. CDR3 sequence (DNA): TGTGCCAGCAGTTCCACGATGGGACAGCTGTCGAGCCTCAGAAACATTCAGTACTTC. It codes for CASSSTMGQLSSLRNIQYF.

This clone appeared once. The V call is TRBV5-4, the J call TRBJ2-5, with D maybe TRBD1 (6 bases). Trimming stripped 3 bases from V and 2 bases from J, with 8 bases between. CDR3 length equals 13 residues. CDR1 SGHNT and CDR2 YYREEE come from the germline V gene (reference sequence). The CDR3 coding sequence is TGTGCCAGCAGCTACGGACAGCAAGAGACCCAGTACTTC. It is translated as CASSYGQQETQYF.